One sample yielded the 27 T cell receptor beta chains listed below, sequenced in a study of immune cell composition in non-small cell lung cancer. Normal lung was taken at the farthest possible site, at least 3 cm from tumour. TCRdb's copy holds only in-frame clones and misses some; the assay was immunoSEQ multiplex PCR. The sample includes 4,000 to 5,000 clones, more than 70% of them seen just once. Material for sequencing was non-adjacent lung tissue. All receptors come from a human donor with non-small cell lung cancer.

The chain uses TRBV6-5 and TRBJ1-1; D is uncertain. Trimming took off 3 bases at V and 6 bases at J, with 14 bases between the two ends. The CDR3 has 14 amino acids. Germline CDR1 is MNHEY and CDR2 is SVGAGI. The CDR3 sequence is CASSYGFPGAEAFF. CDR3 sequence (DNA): TGTGCCAGCAGTTATGGGTTCCCCGGGGCTGAAGCTTTCTTT.

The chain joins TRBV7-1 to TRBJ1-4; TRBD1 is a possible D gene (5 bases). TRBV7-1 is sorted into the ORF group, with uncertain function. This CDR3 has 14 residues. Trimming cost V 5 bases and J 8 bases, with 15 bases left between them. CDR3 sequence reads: CASSQDWGYEKLFF. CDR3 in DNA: TGTGCCAGCAGCCAAGATTGGGGGTACGAAAAACTGTTTTTT.

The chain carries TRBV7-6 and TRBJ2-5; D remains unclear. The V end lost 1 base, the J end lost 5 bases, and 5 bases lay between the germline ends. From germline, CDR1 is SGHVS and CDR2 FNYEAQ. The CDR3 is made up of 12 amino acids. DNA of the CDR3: TGTGCCAGCAGCTTAGGGGTGGAGACCCAGTACTTC. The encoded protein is CASSLGVETQYF.

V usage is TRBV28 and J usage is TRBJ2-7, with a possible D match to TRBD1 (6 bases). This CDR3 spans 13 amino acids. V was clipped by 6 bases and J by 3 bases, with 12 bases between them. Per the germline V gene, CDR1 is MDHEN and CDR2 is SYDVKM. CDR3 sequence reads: CASRRTGNYEQYF. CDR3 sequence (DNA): TGTGCCAGCAGACGAACAGGGAACTACGAGCAGTACTTC.

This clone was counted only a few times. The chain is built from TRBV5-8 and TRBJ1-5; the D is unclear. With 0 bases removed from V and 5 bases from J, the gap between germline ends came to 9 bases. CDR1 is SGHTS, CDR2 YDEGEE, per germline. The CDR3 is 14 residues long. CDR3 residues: CASSLGRGYQPQHF. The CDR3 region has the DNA TGTGCCAGCAGCTTGGGGCGGGGTTATCAGCCCCAGCATTTT.

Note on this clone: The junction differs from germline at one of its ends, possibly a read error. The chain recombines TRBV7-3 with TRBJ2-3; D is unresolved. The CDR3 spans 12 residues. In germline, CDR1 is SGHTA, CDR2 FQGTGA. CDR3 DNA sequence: TGTGCCACCAGCGATGGCACAGATACGCAGTATTTT. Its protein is CATSDGTDTQYF.

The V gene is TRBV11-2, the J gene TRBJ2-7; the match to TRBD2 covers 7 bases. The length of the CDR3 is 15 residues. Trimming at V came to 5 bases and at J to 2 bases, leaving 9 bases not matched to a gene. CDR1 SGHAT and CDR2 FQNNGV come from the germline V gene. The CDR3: CASSLLLAETYEQYF. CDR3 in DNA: TGTGCCAGCAGCCTATTGCTAGCGGAAACCTACGAGCAGTACTTC.

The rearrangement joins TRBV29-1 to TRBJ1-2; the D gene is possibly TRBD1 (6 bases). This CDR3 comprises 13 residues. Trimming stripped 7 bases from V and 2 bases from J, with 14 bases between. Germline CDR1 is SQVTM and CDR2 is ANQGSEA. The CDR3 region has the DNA TGCAGCGCCGGACAGCCCACCAACTATGGCTACACCTTC. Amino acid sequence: CSAGQPTNYGYTF.

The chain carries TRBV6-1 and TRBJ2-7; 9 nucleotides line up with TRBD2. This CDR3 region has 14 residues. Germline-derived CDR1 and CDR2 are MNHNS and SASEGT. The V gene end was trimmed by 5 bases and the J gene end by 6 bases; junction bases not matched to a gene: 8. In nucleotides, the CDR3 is TGTGCCAGCAGTCACGGGACTAGCTTCTTCGAGCAGTACTTC. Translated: CASSHGTSFFEQYF.

CDR3 nucleotide sequence: TGTGCCAGCAGTCATTGGACTAGCGGGGGAGTGACAGATACGCAGTATTTT. This sequence encodes CASSHWTSGGVTDTQYF. The J gene is TRBJ2-3, the V gene TRBV5-6, with 13 bases fitting TRBD2. Germline V gene lookup returns CDR1 SGHDT and CDR2 YYEEEE. This CDR3 contains 17 residues. The trim removed 5 bases at V and 3 bases at J, leaving 9 bases unmatched.

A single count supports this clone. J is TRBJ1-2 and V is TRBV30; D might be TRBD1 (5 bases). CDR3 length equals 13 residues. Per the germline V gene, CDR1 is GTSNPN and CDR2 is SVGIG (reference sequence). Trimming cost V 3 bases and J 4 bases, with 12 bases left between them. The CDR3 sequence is CAWRTVGGYGYTF. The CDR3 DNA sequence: TGTGCCTGGAGGACGGTTGGGGGCTATGGCTACACCTTC.

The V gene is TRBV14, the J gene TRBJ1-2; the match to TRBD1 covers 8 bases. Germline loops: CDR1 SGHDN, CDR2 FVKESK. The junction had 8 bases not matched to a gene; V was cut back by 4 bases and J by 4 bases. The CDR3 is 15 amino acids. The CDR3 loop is CASSPQSGTGYGYTF. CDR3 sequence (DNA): TGTGCCAGCAGCCCACAGTCCGGGACAGGCTATGGCTACACCTTC.

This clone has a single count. The chain's CDR3 is CASSVEGLETVQETQYF. The CDR3 nucleotides read TGTGCCAGCAGCGTAGAAGGTCTCGAGACAGTTCAAGAGACCCAGTACTTC. This rearrangement joins TRBV9 to TRBJ2-5, with a tentative D call TRBD1 (5 bases). Germline-derived CDR1 and CDR2 are SGDLS and YYNGEE. V was shortened by 0 bases and J by 2 bases, with 17 bases between the two germline ends. The CDR3 spans 17 residues.

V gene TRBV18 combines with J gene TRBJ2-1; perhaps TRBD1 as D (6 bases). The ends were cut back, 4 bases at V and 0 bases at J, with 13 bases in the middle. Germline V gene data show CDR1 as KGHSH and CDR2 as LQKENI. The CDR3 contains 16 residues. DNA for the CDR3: TGTGCCAGCTCACAGTTAACAGGGAGCTCCTACAATGAGCAGTTCTTC. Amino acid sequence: CASSQLTGSSYNEQFF.

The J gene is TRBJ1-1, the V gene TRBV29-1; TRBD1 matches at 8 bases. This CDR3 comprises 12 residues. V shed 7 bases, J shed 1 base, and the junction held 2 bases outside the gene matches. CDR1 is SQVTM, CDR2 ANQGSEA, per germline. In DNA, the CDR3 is TGCAGCGCCGGACAGGGGAACACTGAAGCTTTCTTT. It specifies CSAGQGNTEAFF.

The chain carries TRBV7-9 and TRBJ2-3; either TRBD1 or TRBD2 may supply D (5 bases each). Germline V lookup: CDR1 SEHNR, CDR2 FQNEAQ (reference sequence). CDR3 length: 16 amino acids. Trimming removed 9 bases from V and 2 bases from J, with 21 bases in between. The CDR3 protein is CASRLGAAESTDTQYF. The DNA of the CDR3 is TGTGCCAGTCGTCTCGGGGCGGCCGAGTCCACAGATACGCAGTATTTT.

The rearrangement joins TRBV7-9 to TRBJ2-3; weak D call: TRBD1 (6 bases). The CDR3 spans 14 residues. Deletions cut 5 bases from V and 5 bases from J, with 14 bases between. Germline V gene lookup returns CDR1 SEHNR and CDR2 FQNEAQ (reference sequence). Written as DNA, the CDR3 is TGTGCCAGCAGCCTTAATGGGGGCGGAGATACGCAGTATTTT. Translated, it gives CASSLNGGGDTQYF. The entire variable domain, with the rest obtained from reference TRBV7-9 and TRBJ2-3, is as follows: DTGVSQNPRHKITKRGQNVTFRCDPISEHNRLYWYRQTLGQGPEFLTYFQNEAQLEKSRLLSDRFSAERPKGSFSTLEIQRTEQGDSAMYLCASSLNGGGDTQYFGPGTRLTVL.

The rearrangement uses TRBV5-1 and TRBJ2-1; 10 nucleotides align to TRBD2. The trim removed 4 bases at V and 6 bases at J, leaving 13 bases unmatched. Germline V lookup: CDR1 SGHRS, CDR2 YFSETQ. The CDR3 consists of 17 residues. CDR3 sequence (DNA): TGCGCCAGCAGCCACGCCCCTCGGACTAGCGGAATCAATGAGCAGTTCTTC. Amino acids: CASSHAPRTSGINEQFF.

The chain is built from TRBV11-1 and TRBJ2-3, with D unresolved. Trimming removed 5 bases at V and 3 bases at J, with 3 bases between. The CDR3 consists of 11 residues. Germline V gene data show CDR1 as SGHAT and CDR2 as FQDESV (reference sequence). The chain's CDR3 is CASSQTDTQYF. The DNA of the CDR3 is TGTGCCAGCAGCCAAACAGATACGCAGTATTTT.

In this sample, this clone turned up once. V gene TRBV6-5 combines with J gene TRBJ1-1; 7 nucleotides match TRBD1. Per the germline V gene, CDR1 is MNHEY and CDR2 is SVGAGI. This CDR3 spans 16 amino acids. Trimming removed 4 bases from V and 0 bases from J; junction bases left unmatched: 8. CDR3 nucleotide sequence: TGTGCCAGCAGTTTACAGGGGCAGAGAATGAACACTGAAGCTTTCTTT. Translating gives CASSLQGQRMNTEAFF.

In DNA, the CDR3 is TGTGCCAGCAGCTTTGGAACGGGGGGGCGACAAGAGACCCAGTACTTC. It is translated as CASSFGTGGRQETQYF. The rearrangement links TRBV5-6 to TRBJ2-5; 8 bases map to TRBD2. The V gene's germline CDR1 is SGHDT and CDR2 YYEEEE. The CDR3 is 16 residues long. Losses at the gene ends were 2 bases for V and 2 bases for J; bases not matched to a gene: 8.

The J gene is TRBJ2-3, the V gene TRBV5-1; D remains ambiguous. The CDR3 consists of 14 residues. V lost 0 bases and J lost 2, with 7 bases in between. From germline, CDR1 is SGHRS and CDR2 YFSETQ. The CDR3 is CASSLERSTDTQYF. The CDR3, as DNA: TGCGCCAGCAGCTTGGAAAGATCCACAGATACGCAGTATTTT.

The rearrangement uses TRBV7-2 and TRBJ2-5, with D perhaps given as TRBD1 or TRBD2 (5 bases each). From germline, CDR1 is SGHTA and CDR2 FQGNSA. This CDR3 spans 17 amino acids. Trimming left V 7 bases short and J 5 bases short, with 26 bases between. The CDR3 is CASTVTPGRSSLETQYF. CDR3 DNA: TGTGCCAGCACCGTTACCCCGGGACGGAGTTCCTTGGAGACCCAGTACTTC.

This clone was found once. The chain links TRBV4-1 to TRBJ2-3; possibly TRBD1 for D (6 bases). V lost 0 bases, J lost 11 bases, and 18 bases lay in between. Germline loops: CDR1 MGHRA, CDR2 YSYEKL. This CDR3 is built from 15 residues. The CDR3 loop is CASSQEAGDGRMQYF. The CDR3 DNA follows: TGCGCCAGCAGCCAAGAGGCAGGGGACGGAAGGATGCAGTATTTT.

CDR3 nucleotides: TGTGCCAGCAGCCAAGAGCAGACCAACACCGGGGAGCTGTTTTTT. Protein: CASSQEQTNTGELFF. The V and J genes are TRBV4-2 and TRBJ2-2, with no clear D. The CDR3 length is 15 residues. V was trimmed by 0 bases and J by 2 bases, leaving 7 bases between them. Germline values: CDR1 LGHNA, CDR2 YNFKEQ.

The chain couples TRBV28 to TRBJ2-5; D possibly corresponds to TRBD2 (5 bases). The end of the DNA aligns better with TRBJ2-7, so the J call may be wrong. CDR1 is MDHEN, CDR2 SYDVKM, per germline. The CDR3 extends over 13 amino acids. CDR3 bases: TGTGCCAGCAGCTTAGCCTTGAGGGACGAGCAGTACTTC. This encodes CASSLALRDEQYF.

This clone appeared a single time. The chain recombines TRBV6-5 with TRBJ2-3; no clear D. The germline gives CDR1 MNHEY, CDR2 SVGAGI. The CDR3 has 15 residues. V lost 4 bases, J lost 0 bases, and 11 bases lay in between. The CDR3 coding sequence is TGTGCCAGCAGTTCTGGCGGCTCTAGCACAGATACGCAGTATTTT. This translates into CASSSGGSSTDTQYF.